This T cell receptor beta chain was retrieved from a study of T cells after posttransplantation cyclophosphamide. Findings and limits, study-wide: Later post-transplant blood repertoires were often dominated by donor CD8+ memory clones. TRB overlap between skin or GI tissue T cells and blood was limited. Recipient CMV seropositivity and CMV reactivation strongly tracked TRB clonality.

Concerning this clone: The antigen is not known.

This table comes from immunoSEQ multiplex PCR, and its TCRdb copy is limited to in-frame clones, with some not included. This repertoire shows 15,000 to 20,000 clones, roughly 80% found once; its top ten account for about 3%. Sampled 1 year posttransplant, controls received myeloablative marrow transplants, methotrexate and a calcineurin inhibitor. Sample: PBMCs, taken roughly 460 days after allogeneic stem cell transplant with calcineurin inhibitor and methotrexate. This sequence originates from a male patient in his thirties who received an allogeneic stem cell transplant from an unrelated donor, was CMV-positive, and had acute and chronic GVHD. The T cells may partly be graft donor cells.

The CDR3 here is CASSSYRDSSYEQYF. CDR3 sequence (DNA): TGTGCCAGCAGTTCCTACCGGGACAGCTCTTACGAGCAGTACTTC. V gene TRBV6-5 combines with J gene TRBJ2-7; TRBD1 matches 7 bases. The CDR3 loop spans 15 amino acids. The V segment lost 4 bases and the J segment 4 bases; nucleotides outside the gene matches: 10. Germline assignment: CDR1 MNHEY and CDR2 SVGAGI.